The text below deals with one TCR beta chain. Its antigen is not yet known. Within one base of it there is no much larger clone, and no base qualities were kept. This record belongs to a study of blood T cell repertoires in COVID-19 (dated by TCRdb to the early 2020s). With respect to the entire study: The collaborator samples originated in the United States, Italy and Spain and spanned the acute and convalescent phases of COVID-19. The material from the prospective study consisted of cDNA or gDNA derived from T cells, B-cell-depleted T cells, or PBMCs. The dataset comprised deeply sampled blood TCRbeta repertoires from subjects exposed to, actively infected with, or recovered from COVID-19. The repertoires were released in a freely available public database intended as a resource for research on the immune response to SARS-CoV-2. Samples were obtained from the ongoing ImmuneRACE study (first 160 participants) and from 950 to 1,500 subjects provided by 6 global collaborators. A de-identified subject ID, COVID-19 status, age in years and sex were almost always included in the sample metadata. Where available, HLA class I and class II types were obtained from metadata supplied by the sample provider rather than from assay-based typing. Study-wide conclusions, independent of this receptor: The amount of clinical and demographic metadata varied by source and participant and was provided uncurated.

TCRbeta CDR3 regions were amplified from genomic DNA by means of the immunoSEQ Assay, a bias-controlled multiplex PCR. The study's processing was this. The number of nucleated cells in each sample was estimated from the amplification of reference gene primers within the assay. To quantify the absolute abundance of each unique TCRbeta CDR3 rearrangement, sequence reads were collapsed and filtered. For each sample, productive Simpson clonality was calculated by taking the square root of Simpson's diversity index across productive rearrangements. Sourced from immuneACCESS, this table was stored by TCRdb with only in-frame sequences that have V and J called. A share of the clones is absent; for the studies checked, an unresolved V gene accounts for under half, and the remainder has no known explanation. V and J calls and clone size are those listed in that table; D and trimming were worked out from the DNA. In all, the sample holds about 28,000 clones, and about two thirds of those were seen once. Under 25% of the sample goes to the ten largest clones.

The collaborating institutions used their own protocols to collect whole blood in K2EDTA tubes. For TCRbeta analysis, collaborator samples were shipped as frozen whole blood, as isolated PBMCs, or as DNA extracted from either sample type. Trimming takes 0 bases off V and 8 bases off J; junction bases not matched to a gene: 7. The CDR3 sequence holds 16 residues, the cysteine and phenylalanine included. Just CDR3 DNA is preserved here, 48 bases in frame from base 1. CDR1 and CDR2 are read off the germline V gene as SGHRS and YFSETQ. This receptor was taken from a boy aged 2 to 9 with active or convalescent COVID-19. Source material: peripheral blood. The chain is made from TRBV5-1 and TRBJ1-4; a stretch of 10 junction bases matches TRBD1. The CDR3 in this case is CASSLAEGTGVEKLFF. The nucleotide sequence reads TGCGCCAGCAGCTTGGCCGAGGGGACAGGGGTCGAAAAACTGTTTTTT.